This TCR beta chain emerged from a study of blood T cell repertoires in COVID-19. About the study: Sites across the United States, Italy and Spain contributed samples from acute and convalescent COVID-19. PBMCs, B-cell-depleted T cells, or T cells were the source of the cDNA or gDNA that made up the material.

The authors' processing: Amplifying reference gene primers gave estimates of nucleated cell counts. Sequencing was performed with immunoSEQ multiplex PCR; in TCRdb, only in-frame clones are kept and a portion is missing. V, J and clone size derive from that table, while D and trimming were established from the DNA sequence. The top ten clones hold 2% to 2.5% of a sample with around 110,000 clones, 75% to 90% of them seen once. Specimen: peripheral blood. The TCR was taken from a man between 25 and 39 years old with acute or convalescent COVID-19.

The CDR3 protein is CASSLGQGGGYTF. The CDR3 DNA reads TGTGCCAGCAGTTTAGGACAGGGGGGCGGCTACACCTTC. The chain combines TRBV12-3 or TRBV12-4 with TRBJ1-2; 9 bases are a match to TRBD1. This CDR3 has 13 residues. With 1 base clipped from V and 8 bases from J, the junction kept 2 bases outside the gene matches.